Each of the 16 T cell receptor beta chains below was sequenced from the same sample in a study of shared clonotypes between healthy human individuals. Sequencing used immunoSEQ multiplex PCR; TCRdb keeps in-frame clones, though not all of them. The data contain 2 million to 2.5 million clones, about 92% of them singletons. The sample taken for sequencing was naive CD4+ T cells from PBMCs. The sample's subset: CD45RA+ positively selected. The source is a man between 18 and 35 years old in good health. Some clones in this sample may be carry-over from other donors' samples.

The chain links TRBV5-1 to TRBJ2-7; possibly TRBD1 for D (6 bases). Germline CDR1 and CDR2: SGHRS and YFSETQ. V was trimmed by 3 bases and J by 2 bases, leaving 12 bases between them. CDR3 size: 14 residues. The CDR3 DNA is TGCGCCAGCAGCTCCGGGACACAGACCTACGAGCAGTACTTC. Residues: CASSSGTQTYEQYF.

This clone appeared a single time. The rearrangement links TRBV4-3 to TRBJ2-5; 13 bases match TRBD2. Per the germline V gene, CDR1 is LGHNA and CDR2 is YSLEER. Trimming removed 1 base from V and 4 bases from J; junction bases left unmatched: 0. CDR3 length: 15 amino acids. CDR3 sequence: CASSQGTSGRETQYF. CDR3 nucleotides: TGCGCCAGCAGCCAAGGGACTAGCGGGAGAGAGACCCAGTACTTC.

The rearrangement joins TRBV5-1 to TRBJ2-4, with D perhaps given as TRBD1 or TRBD2 (5 bases each). Germline V gene lookup returns CDR1 SGHRS and CDR2 YFSETQ. This CDR3 has 15 residues. Trimming removed 1 base at V and 6 bases at J, with 14 bases between. The CDR3 here is CASSLSTGARNIQYF. CDR3 DNA: TGCGCCAGCAGCTTGTCGACCGGGGCGAGAAACATTCAGTACTTC.

This clone was observed once. This chain links TRBV18 with TRBJ1-1; weak D call: TRBD1 (6 bases). The CDR3 is 14 residues long. Germline-derived CDR1 and CDR2 are KGHSH and LQKENI. V was cut by 1 base and J by 7 bases, with 13 bases left in between. The CDR3 is CASSPRGGHYEAFF. The DNA of the CDR3 is TGTGCCAGCTCACCACGGGGGGGGCACTATGAAGCTTTCTTT.

To note about this clone: The sample carries other DNA sequences with the same CDR3. V usage is TRBV2 and J usage is TRBJ2-5; D not certain. This CDR3 is built from 14 residues. V was cut by 0 bases and J by 5 bases, with 10 bases left in between. Germline values: CDR1 SNHLY, CDR2 FYNNEI. The DNA for the CDR3 is TGTGCCAGCAGTGAAGCGCTTCAAGGCGAGACCCAGTACTTC. Amino acids: CASSEALQGETQYF.

The chain joins TRBV7-9 to TRBJ1-2; D is unresolved. CDR1 SEHNR and CDR2 FQNEAQ come from the germline V gene (reference sequence). V was cut by 3 bases and J by 8 bases, with 13 bases left in between. The CDR3 totals 13 residues. The CDR3 sequence is CASSFVENGGYTF. The CDR3, as DNA: TGTGCCAGCAGCTTCGTCGAGAACGGCGGCTACACCTTC.

This sequence joins TRBV7-6 and TRBJ1-1, with D unclear. Germline V lookup: CDR1 SGHVS, CDR2 FNYEAQ. The CDR3 consists of 14 residues. The V and J ends lost 0 bases and 4 bases respectively, with 9 bases between them. The chain's CDR3 is CASSLAQRITEAFF. For the CDR3, the DNA is TGTGCCAGCAGCTTAGCGCAAAGGATCACTGAAGCTTTCTTT.

The chain carries TRBV7-2 and TRBJ1-1; weak D call: TRBD1 (5 bases). V lost 5 bases and J lost 0, with 16 bases in between. Germline CDR1 SGHTA, CDR2 FQGNSA. The CDR3 totals 16 residues. The CDR3 reads CASSPIWGEVNTEAFF. The CDR3 coding sequence is TGTGCCAGCAGCCCTATTTGGGGGGAGGTGAACACTGAAGCTTTCTTT. The whole variable domain, filled in from reference TRBV7-2 and TRBJ1-1, reads GAGVSQSPSNKVTEKGKDVELRCDPISGHTALYWYRQSLGQGLEFLIYFQGNSAPDKSGLPSDRFSAERTGGSVSTLTIQRTQQEDSAVYLCASSPIWGEVNTEAFFGQGTRLTVV.

V gene TRBV6-1 combines with J gene TRBJ2-3; 10 nucleotides align to TRBD2. J lost 6 bases, V lost 2 bases, and 20 bases had no gene match. This CDR3 comprises 20 residues. Germline loops: CDR1 MNHNS, CDR2 SASEGT. CDR3 nucleotide sequence: TGTGCCAGCAGTGAAAGGGCGGCTAGCGGGAGTGGCCTGTCGTTTGATACGCAGTATTTT. Its protein is CASSERAASGSGLSFDTQYF.

The chain has TRBV6-5 and TRBJ2-5; TRBD1 matches at 10 bases. Germline V gives CDR1 MNHEY, CDR2 SVGAGI. After removal of 5 bases from V and 5 bases from J, the junction contained 8 bases not matched to a gene. The CDR3 totals 15 residues. The CDR3 nucleotides are TGTGCCAGCAGTCCGAGTGACAGGGGGCGGGAGACCCAGTACTTC. It translates to CASSPSDRGRETQYF.

About this clone itself: Additional DNA sequences in this sample encode the identical CDR3. The chain links TRBV5-4 to TRBJ2-5; D is perhaps TRBD1 (6 bases). CDR3 length equals 13 residues. The germline CDR1 and CDR2 sequences are SGHNT and YYREEE (reference sequence). The V and J ends lost 0 bases and 4 bases respectively, with 7 bases between them. Here the CDR3 reads CASSLVRGETQYF. As DNA, the CDR3 is TGTGCCAGCAGCTTGGTCAGGGGAGAGACCCAGTACTTC.

Turning to this clone: One end of the junction varies from germline; a read error may be responsible. The chain has TRBV15 and TRBJ2-1; D is ambiguous. This CDR3 has 14 amino acids. CDR1 and CDR2 from the germline V gene are LNHNV and YYDKDF (reference sequence). The DNA of the CDR3 is TGTGCCACCAGCAGAAGTCTCTCCCACAATGAGCAGTTCTTC. This sequence encodes CATSRSLSHNEQFF.

V and J are TRBV5-1 and TRBJ2-7, with D perhaps matching TRBD2 (5 bases). This CDR3 has 14 residues. The ends were cut back, 0 bases at V and 9 bases at J, with 16 bases in the middle. Germline CDR1 and CDR2: SGHRS and YFSETQ. The CDR3 sequence is CASSLESFGGPQYF. The CDR3 DNA follows: TGCGCCAGCAGCTTGGAATCATTTGGAGGCCCGCAGTACTTC.

In DNA form, the CDR3 reads TGTGCCACCGAAGGACAGGGTAAACGCACAGATACGCAGTATTTT. This gives the protein CATEGQGKRTDTQYF. The V call is TRBV10-3, the J call TRBJ2-3; 8 bases are a match to TRBD1. V was pared by 10 bases and J by 1 base, with 10 bases of the junction left unmatched. Germline V gene sequence: CDR1 ENHRY, CDR2 SYGVKD. The CDR3 runs 15 residues.

V gene TRBV27 combines with J gene TRBJ2-1; TRBD1 matches at 7 bases. V gave up 11 bases and J gave up 5 bases; unmatched junction bases: 36. The CDR3 has 22 residues. Per the germline V gene, CDR1 is MNHEY and CDR2 is SMNVEV (reference sequence). The CDR3 spells CARHREGEKPVTGDFGDNEQFF. CDR3 DNA sequence: TGTGCCCGCCACCGTGAGGGGGAAAAACCAGTTACAGGGGATTTCGGGGACAATGAGCAGTTCTTC.

This sequence joins TRBV6-1 and TRBJ2-1, with unresolved D. The CDR3 contains 15 residues. Germline values: CDR1 MNHNS, CDR2 SASEGT. V was cut by 8 bases and J by 6 bases, with 20 bases left in between. CDR3 sequence (DNA): TGTGCCAGCCAGGCCCGGATTAAGATCCCCAATGAGCAGTTCTTC. It is translated as CASQARIKIPNEQFF.